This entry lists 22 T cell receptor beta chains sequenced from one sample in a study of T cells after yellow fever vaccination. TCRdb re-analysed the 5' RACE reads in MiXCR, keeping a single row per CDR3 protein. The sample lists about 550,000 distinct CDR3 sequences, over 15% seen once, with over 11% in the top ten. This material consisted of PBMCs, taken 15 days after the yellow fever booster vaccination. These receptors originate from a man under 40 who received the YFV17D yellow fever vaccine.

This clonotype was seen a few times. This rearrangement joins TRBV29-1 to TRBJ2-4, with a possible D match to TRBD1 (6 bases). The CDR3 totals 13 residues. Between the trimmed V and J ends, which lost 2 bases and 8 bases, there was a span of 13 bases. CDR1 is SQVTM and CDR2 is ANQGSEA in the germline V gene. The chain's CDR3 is CSVEPAGVDIQYF. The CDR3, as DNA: TGCAGCGTTGAACCGGCAGGGGTCGACATTCAGTACTTC.

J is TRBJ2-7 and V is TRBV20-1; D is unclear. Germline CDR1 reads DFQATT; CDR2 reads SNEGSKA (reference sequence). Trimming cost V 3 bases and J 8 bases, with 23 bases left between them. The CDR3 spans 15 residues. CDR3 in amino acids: CSARFNRGLGRQQYF. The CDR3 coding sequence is TGCAGTGCTAGGTTTAATCGTGGCCTAGGCCGGCAGCAGTACTTC.

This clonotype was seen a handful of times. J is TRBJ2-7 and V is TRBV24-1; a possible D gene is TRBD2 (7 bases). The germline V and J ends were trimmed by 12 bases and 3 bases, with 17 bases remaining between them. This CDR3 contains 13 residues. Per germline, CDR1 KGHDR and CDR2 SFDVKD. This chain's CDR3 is CAVGGLIHYEQYF. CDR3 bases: TGTGCCGTCGGGGGGCTAATCCACTACGAGCAGTACTTC.

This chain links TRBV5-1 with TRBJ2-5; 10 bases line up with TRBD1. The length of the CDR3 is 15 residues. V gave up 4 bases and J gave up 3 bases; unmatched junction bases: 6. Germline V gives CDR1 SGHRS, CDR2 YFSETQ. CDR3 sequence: CASSVGQGIEETQYF. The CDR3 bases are TGCGCCAGCAGCGTGGGACAGGGGATCGAAGAGACCCAGTACTTC.

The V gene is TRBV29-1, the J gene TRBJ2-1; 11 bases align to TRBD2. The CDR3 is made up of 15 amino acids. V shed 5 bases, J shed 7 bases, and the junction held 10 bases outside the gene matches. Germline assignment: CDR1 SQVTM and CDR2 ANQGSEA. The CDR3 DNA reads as TGCAGCGTTCTCAGGACTAGCGGGTCCGATAATGAGCAGTTCTTC. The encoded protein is CSVLRTSGSDNEQFF.

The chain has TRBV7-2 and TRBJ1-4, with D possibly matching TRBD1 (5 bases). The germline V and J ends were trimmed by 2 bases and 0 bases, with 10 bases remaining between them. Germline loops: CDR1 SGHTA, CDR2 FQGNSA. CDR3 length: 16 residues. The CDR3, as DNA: TGTGCCAGCAGCTTATTCGGAGGGGCAACTAATGAAAAACTGTTTTTT. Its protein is CASSLFGGATNEKLFF. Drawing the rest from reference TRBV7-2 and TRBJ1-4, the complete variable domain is GAGVSQSPSNKVTEKGKDVELRCDPISGHTALYWYRQSLGQGLEFLIYFQGNSAPDKSGLPSDRFSAERTGGSVSTLTIQRTQQEDSAVYLCASSLFGGATNEKLFFGSGTQLSVL.

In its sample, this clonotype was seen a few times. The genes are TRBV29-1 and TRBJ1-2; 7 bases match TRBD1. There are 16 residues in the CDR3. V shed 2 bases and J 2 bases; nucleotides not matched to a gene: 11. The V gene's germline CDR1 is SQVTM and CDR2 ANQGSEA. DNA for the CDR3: TGCAGCGTTGAAATCCCCGGCAGGGGGAAGAACTATGGCTACACCTTC. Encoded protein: CSVEIPGRGKNYGYTF.

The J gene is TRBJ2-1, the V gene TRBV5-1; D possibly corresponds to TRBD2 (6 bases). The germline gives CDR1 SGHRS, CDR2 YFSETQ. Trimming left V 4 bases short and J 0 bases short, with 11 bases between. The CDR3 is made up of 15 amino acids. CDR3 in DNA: TGCGCCAGCAGCCTGCGACTAGTCTCCTACAATGAGCAGTTCTTC. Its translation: CASSLRLVSYNEQFF.

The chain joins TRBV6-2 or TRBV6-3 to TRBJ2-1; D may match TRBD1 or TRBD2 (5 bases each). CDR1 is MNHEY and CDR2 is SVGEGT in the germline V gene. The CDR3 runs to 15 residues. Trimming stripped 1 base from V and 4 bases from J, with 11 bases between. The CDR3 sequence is CASSYYGALYNEQFF. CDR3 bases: TGTGCCAGCAGTTACTACGGGGCCCTTTACAATGAGCAGTTCTTC.

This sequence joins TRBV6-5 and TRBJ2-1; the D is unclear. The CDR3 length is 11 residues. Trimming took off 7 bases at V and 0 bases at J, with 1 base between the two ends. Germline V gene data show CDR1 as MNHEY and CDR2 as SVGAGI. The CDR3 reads CASNSYNEQFF. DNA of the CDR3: TGTGCCAGCAACTCCTACAATGAGCAGTTCTTC.

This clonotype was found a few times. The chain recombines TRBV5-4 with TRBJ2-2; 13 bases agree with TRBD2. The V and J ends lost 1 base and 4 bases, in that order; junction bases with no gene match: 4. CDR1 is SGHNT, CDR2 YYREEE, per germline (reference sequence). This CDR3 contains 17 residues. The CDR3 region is CASSLPTSGRATGELFF. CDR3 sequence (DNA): TGTGCCAGCAGCTTGCCCACTAGCGGGAGGGCCACCGGGGAGCTGTTTTTT.

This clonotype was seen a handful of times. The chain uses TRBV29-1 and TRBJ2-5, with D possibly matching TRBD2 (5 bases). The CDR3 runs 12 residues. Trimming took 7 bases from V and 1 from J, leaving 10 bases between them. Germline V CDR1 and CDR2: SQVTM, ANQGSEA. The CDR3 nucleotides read TGCAGCGCCACAGAGGGCCAAGAGACCCAGTACTTC. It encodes CSATEGQETQYF. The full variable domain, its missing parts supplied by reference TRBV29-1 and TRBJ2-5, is SAVISQKPSRDICQRGTSLTIQCQVDSQVTMMFWYRQQPGQSLTLIATANQGSEATYESGFVIDKFPISRPNLTFSTLTVSNMSPEDSSIYLCSATEGQETQYFGPGTRLLVL.

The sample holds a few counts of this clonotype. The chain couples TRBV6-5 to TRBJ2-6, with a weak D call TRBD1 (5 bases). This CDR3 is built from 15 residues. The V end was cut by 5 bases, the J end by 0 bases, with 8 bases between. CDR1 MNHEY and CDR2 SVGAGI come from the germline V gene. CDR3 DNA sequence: TGTGCCAGCAGTCTACAGGTCTCTGGGGCCAACGTCCTGACTTTC. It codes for CASSLQVSGANVLTF.

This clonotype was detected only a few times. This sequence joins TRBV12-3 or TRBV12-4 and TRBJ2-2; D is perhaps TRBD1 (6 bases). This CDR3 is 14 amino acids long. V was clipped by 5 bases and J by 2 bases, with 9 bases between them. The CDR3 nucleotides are TGTGCCAGCAGTAAGGGACAAAACACCGGGGAGCTGTTTTTT. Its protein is CASSKGQNTGELFF.

The CDR3 nucleotides read TGCAGTGCTAACTTAGGGGGCGACTATGGCTACACCTTC. Its protein product is CSANLGGDYGYTF. This chain links TRBV20-1 with TRBJ1-2; TRBD1 matches at 7 bases. CDR3 length equals 13 residues. Germline V gives CDR1 DFQATT, CDR2 SNEGSKA (reference sequence). V trimming: 4 bases; J trimming: 3 bases; junction bases outside the gene matches: 5.

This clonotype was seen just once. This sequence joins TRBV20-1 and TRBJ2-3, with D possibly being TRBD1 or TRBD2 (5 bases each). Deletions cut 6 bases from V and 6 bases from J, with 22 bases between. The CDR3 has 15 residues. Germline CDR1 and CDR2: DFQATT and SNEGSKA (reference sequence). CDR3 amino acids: CSANVRGTIFDTQYF. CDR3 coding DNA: TGCAGTGCCAATGTCCGTGGGACCATATTTGATACGCAGTATTTT.

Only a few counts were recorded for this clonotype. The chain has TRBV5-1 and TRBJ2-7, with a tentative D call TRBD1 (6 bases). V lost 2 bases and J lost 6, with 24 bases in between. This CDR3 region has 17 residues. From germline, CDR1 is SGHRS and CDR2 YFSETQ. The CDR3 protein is CASSFRIGGAEVGEQYF. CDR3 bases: TGCGCCAGCAGCTTTCGGATAGGGGGAGCGGAGGTGGGCGAGCAGTACTTC.

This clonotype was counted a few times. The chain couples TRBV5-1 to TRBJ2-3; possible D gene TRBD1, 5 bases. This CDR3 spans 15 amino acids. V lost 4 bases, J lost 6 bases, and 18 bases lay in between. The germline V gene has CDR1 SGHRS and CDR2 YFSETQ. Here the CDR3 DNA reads TGCGCCAGCAGCCCGTATAGGGGCGTAGGGGATACGCAGTATTTT. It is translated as CASSPYRGVGDTQYF.

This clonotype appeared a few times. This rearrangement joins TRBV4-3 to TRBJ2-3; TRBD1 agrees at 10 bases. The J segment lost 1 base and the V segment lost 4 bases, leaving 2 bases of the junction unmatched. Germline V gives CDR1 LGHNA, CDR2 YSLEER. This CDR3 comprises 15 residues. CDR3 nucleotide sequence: TGCGCCAGCAGCCGGGACAGGGGACGCACAGATACGCAGTATTTT. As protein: CASSRDRGRTDTQYF.

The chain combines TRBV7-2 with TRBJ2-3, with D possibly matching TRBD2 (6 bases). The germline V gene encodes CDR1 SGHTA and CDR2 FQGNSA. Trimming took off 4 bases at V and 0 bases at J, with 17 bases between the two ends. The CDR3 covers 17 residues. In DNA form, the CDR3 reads TGTGCCAGCAGCTCCTTTGGGCTAGCGAGTAGCACAGATACGCAGTATTTT. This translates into CASSSFGLASSTDTQYF. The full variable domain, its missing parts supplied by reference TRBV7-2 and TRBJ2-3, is GAGVSQSPSNKVTEKGKDVELRCDPISGHTALYWYRQSLGQGLEFLIYFQGNSAPDKSGLPSDRFSAERTGGSVSTLTIQRTQQEDSAVYLCASSSFGLASSTDTQYFGPGTRLTVL.

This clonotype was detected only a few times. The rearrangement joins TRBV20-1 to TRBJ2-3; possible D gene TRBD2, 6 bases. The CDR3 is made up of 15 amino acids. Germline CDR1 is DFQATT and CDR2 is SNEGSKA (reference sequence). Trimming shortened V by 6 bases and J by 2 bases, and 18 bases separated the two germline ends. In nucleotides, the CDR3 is TGCAGTGCCCGGGACTCCGACACCCCCACAGATACGCAGTATTTT. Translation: CSARDSDTPTDTQYF.

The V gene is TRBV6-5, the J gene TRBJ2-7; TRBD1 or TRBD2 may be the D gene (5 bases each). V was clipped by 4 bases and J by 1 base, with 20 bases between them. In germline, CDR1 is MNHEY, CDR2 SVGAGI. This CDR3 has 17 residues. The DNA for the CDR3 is TGTGCCAGCAGTTCCCTCGCCGGGACCATAAAATCCTACGAGCAGTACTTC. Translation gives CASSSLAGTIKSYEQYF.